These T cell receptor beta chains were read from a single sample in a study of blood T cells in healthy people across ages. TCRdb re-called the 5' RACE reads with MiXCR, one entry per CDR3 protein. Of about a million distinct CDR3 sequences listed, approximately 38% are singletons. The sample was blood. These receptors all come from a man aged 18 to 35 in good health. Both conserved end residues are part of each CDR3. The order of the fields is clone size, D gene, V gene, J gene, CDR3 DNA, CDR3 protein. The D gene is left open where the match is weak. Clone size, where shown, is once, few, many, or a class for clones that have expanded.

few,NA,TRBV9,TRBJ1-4,TGTGCCAGCAACTCGGGAGGGCTTGGCGAAAAACTGTTTTTT,CASNSGGLGEKLFF
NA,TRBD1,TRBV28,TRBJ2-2,TGTGCCGCACGGACAGGGAACACCGGGGAGCTGTTTTTT,CAARTGNTGELFF
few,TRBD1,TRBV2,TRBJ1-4,TGTGCCAGCAGTGTCGGACAGGTCCGTAATGAAAAACTGTTTTTT,CASSVGQVRNEKLFF
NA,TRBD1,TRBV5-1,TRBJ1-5,TGCGCCAGCAGCTTGGGGACAGGGGGCGCGGGCAATCAGCCCCAGCATTTT,CASSLGTGGAGNQPQHF
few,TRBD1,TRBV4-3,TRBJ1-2,TGCGCCAGCAGCCAAGATGCTCCGGGGACAGGGGAAGGCTACACCTTC,CASSQDAPGTGEGYTF
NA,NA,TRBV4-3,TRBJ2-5,TGCGCCAGCAGCCGCAATTCCGGGGTTGGAGAGACCCAGTACTTC,CASSRNSGVGETQYF
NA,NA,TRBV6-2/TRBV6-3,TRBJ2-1,TGTGCCAGCAGTTCTAGGGCCGGCAACAATGAGCAGTTCTTC,CASSSRAGNNEQFF
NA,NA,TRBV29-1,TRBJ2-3,TGCAGCGTTGAAGCTCGTCCAAGCACAGATACGCAGTATTTT,CSVEARPSTDTQYF
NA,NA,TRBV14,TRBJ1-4,TGTGCCAGCAGCCAGGCCCAGGGGCCGTATGAAAAACTGTTTTTT,CASSQAQGPYEKLFF
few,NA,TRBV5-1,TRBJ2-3,TGCGCCAGCAGCTTGGCGCCTCGGGGGAGCCGCACAGATACGCAGTATTTT,CASSLAPRGSRTDTQYF
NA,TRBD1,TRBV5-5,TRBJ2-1,TGTGCCAGCAGCTTGACAACAGGGGGGTCCTACAATGAGCAGTTTTTC,CASSLTTGGSYNEQFF
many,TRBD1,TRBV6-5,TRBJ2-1,TGTGCCAGCAGTTACGCAAGACAGGGGTTAGGGGTCAATGAGCAGTTCTTC,CASSYARQGLGVNEQFF
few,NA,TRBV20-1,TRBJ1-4,TGCAGTGCTAGAGAGGGGGGGAGGGAAAAACTGTTTTTT,CSAREGGREKLFF
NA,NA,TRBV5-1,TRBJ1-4,TGCGCCAGCAGCCGTGGAAGTCGTCAGGGCGGGGAAAAACTGTTTTTT,CASSRGSRQGGEKLFF
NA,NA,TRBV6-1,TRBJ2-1,TGTGCCAGCAGTGGCCGGGACAAACGCTCCTACAATGAGCAGTTCTTC,CASSGRDKRSYNEQFF
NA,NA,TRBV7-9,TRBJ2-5,TGTGCCACGGAGGGGCCTCAAGAGACCCAGTACTTC,CATEGPQETQYF